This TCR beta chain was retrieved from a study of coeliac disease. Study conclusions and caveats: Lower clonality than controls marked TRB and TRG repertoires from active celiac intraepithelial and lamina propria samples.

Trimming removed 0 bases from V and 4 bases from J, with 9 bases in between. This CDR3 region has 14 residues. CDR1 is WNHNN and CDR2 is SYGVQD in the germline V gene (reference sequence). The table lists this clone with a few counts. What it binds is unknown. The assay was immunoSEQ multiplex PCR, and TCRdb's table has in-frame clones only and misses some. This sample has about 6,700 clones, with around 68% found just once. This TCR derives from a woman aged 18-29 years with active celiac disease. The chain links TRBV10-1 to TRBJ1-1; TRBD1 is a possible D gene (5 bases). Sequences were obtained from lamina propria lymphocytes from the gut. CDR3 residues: CASSESQGITEAFF. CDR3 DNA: TGCGCCAGCAGTGAGTCCCAGGGTATCACTGAAGCTTTCTTT.